What follows are 32 T cell receptor beta chains derived from one specimen sequenced in a study of shared clonotypes between healthy human individuals. Produced via immunoSEQ multiplex PCR; TCRdb's table is partial and in-frame only. The sample holds about 2.4 million clones, approximately 93% seen once. The sequencing input was naive CD4+ T cells from PBMCs. Indicated subset: CD45RA+ positively selected. The receptor source for this set is a man aged 18 to 29 in good health. Some clones in this sample may be carry-over from other donors' samples.

This chain uses TRBV7-2 with TRBJ2-3; 12 bases are a match to TRBD2. The CDR3 sequence is 17 residues long. V lost 5 bases and J lost 2; bases outside the gene matches: 8. Germline-derived CDR1 and CDR2 are SGHTA and FQGNSA. The CDR3 loop is CASSPWRLAGATDTQYF. The CDR3 DNA sequence: TGTGCCAGCAGCCCATGGAGACTAGCGGGGGCCACAGATACGCAGTATTTT. The whole variable domain, remainder taken from reference TRBV7-2 and TRBJ2-3, is GAGVSQSPSNKVTEKGKDVELRCDPISGHTALYWYRQSLGQGLEFLIYFQGNSAPDKSGLPSDRFSAERTGGSVSTLTIQRTQQEDSAVYLCASSPWRLAGATDTQYFGPGTRLTVL.

This clone occurred once. V and J are TRBV11-2 and TRBJ2-1, with D perhaps matching TRBD1 or TRBD2 (5 bases each). The CDR3 is made up of 15 amino acids. Germline assignment: CDR1 SGHAT and CDR2 FQNNGV. V lost 2 bases and J 8 bases, leaving 16 bases between the germline ends. The CDR3 DNA reads TGTGCCAGCAGCTTACCTCGGGACCGCCGGCATGAGCAGTTCTTC. This encodes CASSLPRDRRHEQFF.

V usage is TRBV28 and J usage is TRBJ1-5, with 7 bases matching TRBD1. Germline-derived CDR1 and CDR2 are MDHEN and SYDVKM. This CDR3 has 15 amino acids. V lost 1 base, J lost 7 bases, and 7 bases stayed unmatched. DNA of the CDR3: TGTGCCAGCAGTTTATTGACAGGGACAAGACAGCCCCAGCATTTT. Translating it yields CASSLLTGTRQPQHF.

In this sample, this clone turned up once. The chain links TRBV10-1 to TRBJ2-2; a weak D match, TRBD2 (6 bases). Germline V gene sequence: CDR1 WNHNN, CDR2 SYGVQD (reference sequence). The CDR3 runs 18 residues. V was pared by 2 bases and J by 4 bases, with 20 bases between. In nucleotides, the CDR3 is TGCGCCAGCAGTGAGATTAAGCGGGTGGACGGGAGCACCGGGGAGCTGTTTTTT. Its translation is CASSEIKRVDGSTGELFF.

This clone is a singleton in its sample. The chain is built from TRBV5-1 and TRBJ2-5, with D perhaps matching TRBD2 (5 bases). The better agreement between TRBJ2-7 and the DNA end casts doubt on the J call. Germline V gene data show CDR1 as SGHRS and CDR2 as YFSETQ. There are 14 residues in the CDR3. The CDR3 coding sequence is TGCGCCAGCAGCTTGGCCAGGCTCGGGGACGAGCAGTACTTC. Translating it yields CASSLARLGDEQYF.

The chain recombines TRBV19 with TRBJ1-1; no clear D. CDR1 is LNHDA, CDR2 SQIVND, per germline (reference sequence). The CDR3 is made up of 17 amino acids. Trimming stripped 7 bases from V and 1 base from J, with 22 bases between. CDR3 region: CASIPEGLSKGNTEAFF. The CDR3 DNA reads as TGTGCCAGTATCCCTGAGGGTCTATCGAAGGGGAACACTGAAGCTTTCTTT.

This clone was seen a handful of times. The chain links TRBV6-5 to TRBJ1-5; D not resolved. Germline V CDR1 and CDR2: MNHEY, SVGAGI. There are 13 residues in the CDR3. V was cut by 6 bases and J by 5 bases, with 11 bases left in between. The DNA for the CDR3 is TGTGCCAGCAGCCCTCGTCGGGATCAGCCCCAGCATTTT. Translation: CASSPRRDQPQHF.

The genes are TRBV4-3 and TRBJ1-1, with no clear D. The CDR3 consists of 15 residues. The V end lost 1 base, the J end lost 5 bases, and 14 bases lay between the germline ends. Germline CDR1 and CDR2: LGHNA and YSLEER. The CDR3 region is CASSQVGGAGTEAFF. The CDR3 DNA reads as TGCGCCAGCAGCCAAGTAGGCGGAGCGGGAACTGAAGCTTTCTTT.

The chain employs TRBV5-1 and TRBJ2-3, with unresolved D. The CDR3 is 15 residues long. Trimming removed 0 bases at V and 0 bases at J, with 8 bases between. The germline V gene has CDR1 SGHRS and CDR2 YFSETQ. In DNA, the CDR3 is TGCGCCAGCAGCTTGGGACACCTTAGCACAGATACGCAGTATTTT. This codes for CASSLGHLSTDTQYF.

The V gene is TRBV18, the J gene TRBJ2-5, with D possibly matching TRBD1 (6 bases). There are 15 residues in the CDR3. Trimming removed 2 bases at V and 5 bases at J, with 15 bases between. Germline V gene data show CDR1 as KGHSH and CDR2 as LQKENI. In DNA, the CDR3 is TGTGCCAGCTCACCATTTTTCCAGGGGCTGGAGACCCAGTACTTC. It translates to CASSPFFQGLETQYF. The whole variable domain, remainder taken from reference TRBV18 and TRBJ2-5, is NAGVMQNPRHLVRRRGQEARLRCSPMKGHSHVYWYRQLPEEGLKFMVYLQKENIIDESGMPKERFSAEFPKEGPSILRIQQVVRGDSAAYFCASSPFFQGLETQYFGPGTRLLVL.

This clone has only a few counts. J is TRBJ1-5 and V is TRBV7-9; D is undetermined. CDR1 and CDR2 (germline): SEHNR, FQNEAQ (reference sequence). The CDR3 covers 15 residues. Trimming left V 1 base short and J 0 bases short, with 7 bases between. The CDR3 bases are TGTGCCAGCAGCTTAGGCCCACTTAGCAATCAGCCCCAGCATTTT. Residues: CASSLGPLSNQPQHF.

This rearrangement joins TRBV9 to TRBJ2-1; D is possibly TRBD1 or TRBD2 (5 bases each). V lost 3 bases and J lost 4, with 17 bases in between. CDR1 is SGDLS and CDR2 is YYNGEE in the germline V gene. This CDR3 has 16 residues. Written as DNA, the CDR3 is TGTGCCAGCAGCGAGGGAGTCGGGGCCCTTTACAATGAGCAGTTCTTC. Translating gives CASSEGVGALYNEQFF.

The V call is TRBV5-1, the J call TRBJ2-7; 9 bases agree with TRBD1. The CDR3 sequence is 15 residues long. CDR1 and CDR2 from the germline V gene are SGHRS and YFSETQ. V dropped 3 bases and J dropped 5; count of bases not matched to a gene: 9. This CDR3 is CASSSRGQGRDEQYF. CDR3 sequence (DNA): TGCGCCAGCAGCTCCCGCGGACAGGGGAGGGACGAGCAGTACTTC.

This clone came up a few times. CDR3 loop: CASSQRQGGGQETQYF. DNA for the CDR3: TGCGCCAGCAGCCAGAGACAGGGAGGGGGTCAAGAGACCCAGTACTTC. The chain links TRBV5-1 to TRBJ2-5; tentatively, D is TRBD1 or TRBD2 (7 bases each). The length of the CDR3 is 16 residues. Germline values: CDR1 SGHRS, CDR2 YFSETQ. V lost 4 bases and J lost 2, with 18 bases in between.

This clone has more than one count but fewer than ten. The rearrangement uses TRBV9 and TRBJ1-3; a possible D gene is TRBD1 (5 bases). Per the germline V gene, CDR1 is SGDLS and CDR2 is YYNGEE. There are 16 residues in the CDR3. Trimming removed 3 bases at V and 2 bases at J, with 15 bases between. The CDR3 nucleotides read TGTGCCAGCAGCGCATCGGGGACGCTAGCTGGAAACACCATATATTTT. This translates into CASSASGTLAGNTIYF. The whole variable domain, remainder taken from reference TRBV9 and TRBJ1-3, is DSGVTQTPKHLITATGQRVTLRCSPRSGDLSVYWYQQSLDQGLQFLIQYYNGEERAKGNILERFSAQQFPDLHSELNLSSLELGDSALYFCASSASGTLAGNTIYFGEGSWLTVV.

This rearrangement joins TRBV6-1 to TRBJ2-3, with D perhaps matching TRBD1 or TRBD2 (6 bases each). CDR1 is MNHNS, CDR2 SASEGT, per germline. The CDR3 runs to 12 residues. V was cut by 7 bases and J by 12 bases, with 17 bases left in between. CDR3 DNA sequence: TGTGCCAGCATAGGGGGGCCTGACTTTCAGTATTTT. It yields the protein CASIGGPDFQYF.

V usage is TRBV18 and J usage is TRBJ2-1; D is ambiguous. The CDR3 extends over 16 amino acids. V was pared by 3 bases and J by 1 base, with 13 bases between. CDR1 and CDR2 from the germline V gene are KGHSH and LQKENI. The CDR3 reads CASSPWIGRSYNEQFF. The CDR3 region has the DNA TGTGCCAGCTCACCCTGGATTGGGCGATCCTACAATGAGCAGTTCTTC.

This chain uses TRBV5-1 with TRBJ2-5; 8 bases are shared with TRBD2. CDR1 is SGHRS, CDR2 YFSETQ, per germline. This CDR3 contains 15 residues. The junction had 4 bases not matched to a gene; V was cut back by 1 base and J by 2 bases. CDR3 sequence reads: CASSLSLADQETQYF. In nucleotides, the CDR3 is TGCGCCAGCAGCTTGTCACTAGCGGATCAAGAGACCCAGTACTTC.

Only one count was recorded for this clone. The CDR3 loop reads CASSLRRPLSNNEQFF. CDR3 bases: TGTGCCAGTAGTTTAAGACGTCCCCTTAGCAACAATGAGCAGTTCTTC. V gene TRBV19 combines with J gene TRBJ2-1; unclear D gene. The CDR3 extends over 16 amino acids. Trimming took 5 bases from V and 5 from J, leaving 19 bases between them. Per the germline V gene, CDR1 is LNHDA and CDR2 is SQIVND (reference sequence).

This sequence joins TRBV7-6 and TRBJ2-7; TRBD1 might be the D (6 bases). V was pared by 2 bases and J by 4 bases, with 9 bases between. CDR1 SGHVS and CDR2 FNYEAQ come from the germline V gene. The CDR3 contains 13 residues. CDR3 loop: CASSLSGAYEQYF. CDR3 nucleotide sequence: TGTGCCAGCAGCTTATCAGGGGCATACGAGCAGTACTTC.

In regard to this clone: A read error may produce the germline difference seen at one junction end. V usage is TRBV5-4 and J usage is TRBJ2-1; 7 nucleotides match TRBD2. Per germline, CDR1 SGHNT and CDR2 YYREEE (reference sequence). The CDR3 consists of 15 residues. CDR3: CASSPKAGAYNKQFF. Here the CDR3 DNA reads TGTGCCAGCAGCCCTAAGGCGGGAGCCTACAATAAGCAGTTCTTC.

This chain connects TRBV2 to TRBJ2-7; 9 nucleotides line up with TRBD2. Trimming at V came to 7 bases and at J to 4 bases, leaving 5 bases not matched to a gene. The CDR3 extends over 13 amino acids. CDR1 is SNHLY, CDR2 FYNNEI, per germline. The CDR3 sequence is CASTSGRRYEQYF. The CDR3 nucleotides read TGTGCCAGCACAAGCGGGAGGAGATACGAGCAGTACTTC.

The chain joins TRBV7-3 to TRBJ2-2; the D gene could be TRBD1 or TRBD2 (5 bases each). The V end lost 3 bases, the J end lost 5 bases, and 10 bases lay between the germline ends. Germline V gene lookup returns CDR1 SGHTA and CDR2 FQGTGA. The CDR3 covers 14 residues. The CDR3 here is CASSFGTTTGELFF. The CDR3 bases are TGTGCCAGCAGCTTCGGGACCACGACCGGGGAGCTGTTTTTT.

This chain links TRBV9 with TRBJ1-2; TRBD1 is a possible D gene (6 bases). CDR3 length: 15 residues. Germline V lookup: CDR1 SGDLS, CDR2 YYNGEE. Trimming took 4 bases from V and 0 from J, leaving 13 bases between them. CDR3 sequence reads: CASSRGTTPNYGYTF. CDR3 coding DNA: TGTGCCAGCAGCCGGGGGACAACGCCTAACTATGGCTACACCTTC.

This rearrangement joins TRBV7-9 to TRBJ2-3, with D tentatively TRBD2 (7 bases). The germline V and J ends were trimmed by 3 bases and 2 bases, with 12 bases remaining between them. This CDR3 is built from 15 residues. Germline values: CDR1 SEHNR, CDR2 FQNEAQ (reference sequence). The CDR3 is CASSFVRGATDTQYF. In DNA, the CDR3 is TGTGCCAGCAGCTTTGTTCGGGGGGCCACAGATACGCAGTATTTT.

This clone came up once. The chain couples TRBV12-5 to TRBJ2-5; D gene uncertain. Trimming removed 1 base at V and 5 bases at J, with 14 bases between. The germline V gene encodes CDR1 LGHNT and CDR2 FRNRAP. There are 15 residues in the CDR3. The CDR3 loop reads CASGLGQLGRETQYF. The CDR3 DNA reads as TGTGCTAGTGGTTTGGGGCAACTGGGCAGGGAGACCCAGTACTTC. Based on the CDR3 plus reference TRBV12-5 and TRBJ2-5, the full variable domain is DARVTQTPRHKVTEMGQEVTMRCQPILGHNTVFWYRQTMMQGLELLAYFRNRAPLDDSGMPKDRFSAEMPDATLATLKIQPSEPRDSAVYFCASGLGQLGRETQYFGPGTRLLVL.

V usage is TRBV10-1 and J usage is TRBJ2-1; 11 nucleotides line up with TRBD2. CDR1 and CDR2 (germline): WNHNN, SYGVQD (reference sequence). The CDR3 length is 24 residues. V was pared by 4 bases and J by 5 bases, with 31 bases of the junction left unmatched. The CDR3 reads CASSAIKTDPSGLAGSRAHNEQFF. Here the CDR3 DNA reads TGCGCCAGCAGTGCAATTAAGACAGACCCTTCAGGACTAGCGGGTAGCCGCGCACACAATGAGCAGTTCTTC.

The chain's CDR3 is CASSLWGALLDYGYTF. Written as DNA, the CDR3 is TGTGCCAGCAGTTTGTGGGGGGCCCTCCTTGACTATGGCTACACCTTC. This chain joins TRBV28 and TRBJ1-2; the D gene is possibly TRBD1 (6 bases). Germline-derived CDR1 and CDR2 are MDHEN and SYDVKM. This CDR3 is 16 amino acids long. V was clipped by 3 bases and J by 3 bases, with 17 bases between them.

This chain links TRBV28 with TRBJ2-7; a weak D match, TRBD2 (5 bases). Germline loops: CDR1 MDHEN, CDR2 SYDVKM. The CDR3 is made up of 12 amino acids. Trimming removed 5 bases from V and 7 bases from J, with 12 bases in between. The CDR3 DNA follows: TGTGCCAGCAGTATAGGGAGACCGGAGCAGTACTTC. This codes for CASSIGRPEQYF.

The chain couples TRBV10-1 to TRBJ2-7; 9 bases match TRBD1. With 3 bases clipped from V and 5 bases from J, the junction kept 5 bases outside the gene matches. The germline V gene encodes CDR1 WNHNN and CDR2 SYGVQD (reference sequence). The CDR3 covers 14 residues. DNA for the CDR3: TGCGCCAGCAGTGAAGGACAGGGGTTCGACGAGCAGTACTTC. It encodes CASSEGQGFDEQYF.

This chain joins TRBV9 and TRBJ2-3; D ambiguous. Trimming removed 0 bases from V and 5 bases from J, with 13 bases in between. CDR3 length equals 15 residues. Germline CDR1 is SGDLS and CDR2 is YYNGEE. The CDR3 bases are TGTGCCAGCAGCGTAGCCAGACTCGGTGGAGATACGCAGTATTTT. As protein: CASSVARLGGDTQYF.

V and J are TRBV7-2 and TRBJ1-1; D is undetermined. CDR3 length: 14 residues. V lost 4 bases and J lost 10, with 19 bases in between. Germline CDR1 and CDR2: SGHTA and FQGNSA. This chain's CDR3 is CASSSAYRGSTAFF. The CDR3 region has the DNA TGTGCCAGCAGCTCCGCATATAGAGGGTCAACAGCTTTCTTT.